The 13 T cell receptor beta chains below come from one sample, sequenced in a study of OX40 agonist ivuxolimab in advanced cancers. Sequencing used immunoSEQ multiplex PCR; TCRdb keeps in-frame clones, though not all of them. This repertoire shows about 80,000 clones, around 86% found once; its top ten account for over 0.2%. Here the sequenced sample was CD4+ or CD8+ T cells sorted from blood, taken in a trial of the OX40 agonist ivuxolimab. These receptors all come from an adult with an advanced solid tumor such as melanoma, head and neck, liver or kidney cancer.

The chain is built from TRBV5-1 and TRBJ2-7; TRBD1 might be the D (6 bases). CDR3 size: 14 residues. Looked up from germline, CDR1 is SGHRS and CDR2 is YFSETQ. Trimming took 8 bases from V and 2 from J, leaving 17 bases between them. The CDR3 coding sequence is TGCGCCAGGACGGCAGGGGCGCCGGCCTACGAGCAGTACTTC. Amino acid sequence: CARTAGAPAYEQYF.

This chain links TRBV19 with TRBJ2-2, with 7 bases matching TRBD1. Trimming at V came to 6 bases and at J to 6 bases, leaving 7 bases not matched to a gene. Germline V CDR1 and CDR2: LNHDA, SQIVND (reference sequence). This CDR3 is 14 amino acids long. The CDR3 nucleotides read TGTGCCAGTAGCCGCTTACAGGGGTCCGGGGAGCTGTTTTTT. It codes for CASSRLQGSGELFF. The variable domain in full, completed from reference TRBV19 and TRBJ2-2, reads DGGITQSPKYLFRKEGQNVTLSCEQNLNHDAMYWYRQDPGQGLRLIYYSQIVNDFQKGDIAEGYSVSREKKESFPLTVTSAQKNPTAFYLCASSRLQGSGELFFGEGSRLTVL.

This chain uses TRBV6-6 with TRBJ2-7, with 7 bases fitting TRBD2. The CDR3 loop spans 16 amino acids. The ends lost 5 bases at V and 7 bases at J; junction bases unmatched: 17. Germline CDR1 reads MNHNY; CDR2 reads SVGAGI (reference sequence). The chain's CDR3 is CASSLSKGTIPREQYF. CDR3 nucleotides: TGTGCCAGCAGTCTCTCCAAGGGGACTATCCCTAGAGAGCAGTACTTC.

V usage is TRBV7-8 and J usage is TRBJ2-7; 16 bases line up with TRBD2. This CDR3 contains 17 residues. V was pared by 5 bases and J by 2 bases, with 6 bases of the junction left unmatched. The V gene's germline CDR1 is SGHVS and CDR2 FQNEAQ. CDR3 sequence reads: CASSPGLAGGHTYEQYF. CDR3 nucleotides: TGTGCCAGCAGCCCGGGACTAGCGGGAGGGCATACCTACGAGCAGTACTTC.

The rearrangement joins TRBV7-9 to TRBJ2-7; 10 positions match TRBD2. V trimming: 6 bases; J trimming: 6 bases; junction bases outside the gene matches: 11. The V gene's germline CDR1 is SEHNR and CDR2 FQNEAQ (reference sequence). The CDR3 totals 15 residues. The CDR3 is CASRHTSGNLREQYF. CDR3 sequence (DNA): TGTGCCAGCAGGCATACTAGCGGGAATCTCCGCGAGCAGTACTTC.

The chain employs TRBV7-2 and TRBJ2-2, with D possibly being TRBD1 (6 bases). The CDR3 extends over 15 amino acids. The V end lost 4 bases, the J end lost 4 bases, and 13 bases lay between the germline ends. CDR1 is SGHTA and CDR2 is FQGNSA in the germline V gene. DNA for the CDR3: TGTGCCAGCAGCTCGGGACAAACTCTCACCGGGGAGCTGTTTTTT. Its translation: CASSSGQTLTGELFF.

This chain connects TRBV5-6 to TRBJ1-5; no definite D call. V was cut by 1 base and J by 4 bases, with 6 bases left in between. Germline V gives CDR1 SGHDT, CDR2 YYEEEE. The CDR3 extends over 13 amino acids. CDR3 region: CASSLSGNQPQHF. CDR3 sequence (DNA): TGTGCCAGCAGCTTGTCGGGGAATCAGCCCCAGCATTTT.

This rearrangement joins TRBV27 to TRBJ1-1; D gene ambiguous. The CDR3 runs 13 residues. Germline V CDR1 and CDR2: MNHEY, SMNVEV (reference sequence). V shed 6 bases and J shed 1 base, with 9 bases lying between them. DNA for the CDR3: TGTGCCAGCAGCCAGGAACCGAACACTGAAGCTTTCTTT. Residues: CASSQEPNTEAFF.

The chain carries TRBV19 and TRBJ1-4; tentative D call: TRBD1 (6 bases). CDR1 LNHDA and CDR2 SQIVND come from the germline V gene (reference sequence). V was shortened by 5 bases and J by 0 bases, with 22 bases between the two germline ends. CDR3 length equals 19 residues. The CDR3 nucleotides read TGTGCCAGTAGTCCAAACTCCGGGACATGGGGACCAACTAATGAAAAACTGTTTTTT. Its translation is CASSPNSGTWGPTNEKLFF.

This rearrangement joins TRBV6-5 to TRBJ2-2; no clear D. The ends were cut back, 11 bases at V and 6 bases at J, with 13 bases in the middle. Germline V gives CDR1 MNHEY, CDR2 SVGAGI. The CDR3 contains 12 residues. The CDR3 nucleotides are TGTGCCTCAAGTAGTTGGGCCGGGGAGCTGTTTTTT. Residues: CASSSWAGELFF.

This sequence joins TRBV28 and TRBJ2-7, with a tentative D call TRBD1 (5 bases). Germline CDR1 and CDR2: MDHEN and SYDVKM. The length of the CDR3 is 12 residues. Trimming took off 6 bases at V and 1 base at J, with 7 bases between the two ends. The CDR3 spells CASRGPSYEQYF. The CDR3 region has the DNA TGTGCCAGCAGGGGGCCGTCCTACGAGCAGTACTTC.

J is TRBJ2-7 and V is TRBV21-1; the table's D call of TRBD2 was not tested on the DNA. TRBV21-1 is designated a pseudogene. This CDR3 has 20 residues. Here the CDR3 reads CASSKKGAEGLAGENAEQYF. The CDR3 region has the DNA TGTGCCAGCAGCAAAAAGGGGGCTGAGGGACTAGCGGGAGAGAATGCGGAGCAGTACTTC.

The chain couples TRBV5-1 to TRBJ1-3; D is undetermined. The germline V gene has CDR1 SGHRS and CDR2 YFSETQ. The CDR3 has 14 amino acids. V lost 1 base, J lost 4 bases, and 9 bases lay in between. The CDR3: CASSLLPGGNTIYF. The DNA for the CDR3 is TGCGCCAGCAGCTTGTTACCCGGGGGAAACACCATATATTTT.